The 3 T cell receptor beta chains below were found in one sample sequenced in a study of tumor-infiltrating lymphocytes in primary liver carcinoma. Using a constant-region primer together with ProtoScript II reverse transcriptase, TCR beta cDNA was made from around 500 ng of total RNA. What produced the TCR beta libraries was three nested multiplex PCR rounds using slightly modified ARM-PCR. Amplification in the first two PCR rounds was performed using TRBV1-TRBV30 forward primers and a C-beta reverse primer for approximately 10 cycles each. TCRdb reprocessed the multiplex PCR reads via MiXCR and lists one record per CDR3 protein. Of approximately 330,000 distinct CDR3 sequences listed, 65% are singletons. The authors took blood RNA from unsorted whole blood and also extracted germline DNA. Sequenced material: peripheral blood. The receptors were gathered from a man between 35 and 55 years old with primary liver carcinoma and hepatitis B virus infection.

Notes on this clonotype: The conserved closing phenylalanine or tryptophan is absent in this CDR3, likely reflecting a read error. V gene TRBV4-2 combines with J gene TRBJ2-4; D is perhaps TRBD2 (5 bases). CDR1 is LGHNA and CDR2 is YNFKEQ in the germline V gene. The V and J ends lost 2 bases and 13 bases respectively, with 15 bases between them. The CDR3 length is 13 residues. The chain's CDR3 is CASSQPVGGIQYS. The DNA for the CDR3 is TGTGCCAGCAGCCAACCTGTAGGAGGTATCCAGTACTCC.

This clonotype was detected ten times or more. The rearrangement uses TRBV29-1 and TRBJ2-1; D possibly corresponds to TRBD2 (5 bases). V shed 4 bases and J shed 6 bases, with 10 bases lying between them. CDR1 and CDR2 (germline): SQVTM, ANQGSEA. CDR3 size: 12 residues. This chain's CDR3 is CSVGEGRNEQFF. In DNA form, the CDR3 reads TGCAGCGTTGGCGAGGGCCGCAATGAGCAGTTCTTC.

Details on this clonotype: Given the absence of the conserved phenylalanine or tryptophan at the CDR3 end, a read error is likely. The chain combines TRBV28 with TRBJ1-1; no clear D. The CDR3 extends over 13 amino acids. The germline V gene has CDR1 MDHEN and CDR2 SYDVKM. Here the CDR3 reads CVSSPLDVTEAFL. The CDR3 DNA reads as TGTGTCAGCAGCCCCCTGGATGTCACTGAAGCTTTCCTT.